The rows below give T cell receptor beta chains drawn from one sample of a study of Ad26.COV2.S vaccination and SARS-CoV-2 variants. Assay: immunoSEQ multiplex PCR; the TCRdb copy retains only in-frame clones and omits some. The sample carries 350,000 to 400,000 clones, 80% to 90% recorded once. Sequenced material: peripheral blood, taken in a trial of Ad26.COV2.S vaccine versus placebo. These receptors all come from a person aged 18 to 59 who received the Ad26.COV2.S COVID-19 vaccine or a placebo. Each CDR3 is given with its conserved first and last residue. A D gene is named only where the DNA matches it firmly. A row's size may be missing; if present it is once, few, many or a size class.

abundance,len,v_gene,j_gene,d_gene,CDR3nt,CDR3aa
-,12,TRBV5-4,TRBJ1-1,-,TGTGCCAGCAGCTCGACGGGAAATGAAGCTTTCTTT,CASSSTGNEAFF
-,15,TRBV4-1,TRBJ1-1,-,TGCGCCAGCAGCCAAGAAGCCGTCCCAAACACTGAAGCTTTCTTT,CASSQEAVPNTEAFF
-,12,TRBV7-2,TRBJ1-3,-,TGTGCCAGCAGCTTAGACGGAAACACCATATATTTT,CASSLDGNTIYF
-,13,TRBV6-5,TRBJ2-7,-,TGTGCCAGCAGCCGGCCCGGGGGCTACGAGCAGTACTTC,CASSRPGGYEQYF
-,13,TRBV5-5,TRBJ1-1,-,TGTGCCAGCAGCTTAGACCACTACACTGAAGCTTTCTTT,CASSLDHYTEAFF
-,14,TRBV5-1,TRBJ2-2,-,TGCGCCAGCAGGCTCTCCGGGGGTCCCGGGGAGCTGTTTTTT,CASRLSGGPGELFF
-,18,TRBV24-1,TRBJ1-5,-,TGTGCCACCAGTGACCCGAACAGGTGTCATCGCTGGGATCAGCCCCAGCATTTT,CATSDPNRCHRWDQPQHF
-,12,TRBV7-9,TRBJ2-1,-,TGTGCCAGCAGGGCTAGCTACAATGAGCAGTTCTTC,CASRASYNEQFF
-,14,TRBV5-1,TRBJ2-2,-,TGCGCCAGCAGCTTGTTACTAAACACCGGGGAGCTGTTTTTT,CASSLLLNTGELFF
-,11,TRBV24-1,TRBJ2-7,-,TGTGCCACCAGTGCCGGGCTCGAGCAGTACTTC,CATSAGLEQYF
once,13,TRBV7-8,TRBJ2-7,TRBD1,TGTGCCAGCAGCTGGGGGACAGCCTACGAGCAGTACTTC,CASSWGTAYEQYF
-,14,TRBV5-4,TRBJ2-7,-,TGTGCCAGCAGCTACGATCCCACTAGGGACGAGCAGTACTTC,CASSYDPTRDEQYF
-,16,TRBV3-1/TRBV3-2,TRBJ2-3,TRBD2,TGTGCCAGCAGCCAAGGTTCTAGCGGGGGAAGGGATACGCAGTATTTT,CASSQGSSGGRDTQYF
-,16,TRBV4-2,TRBJ1-1,-,TGTGCCAGCAGCCAAGATAGTACAGGCCGGGGGACTGAAGCTTTCTTT,CASSQDSTGRGTEAFF
-,17,TRBV5-1,TRBJ2-2,TRBD2,TGCGCCAGCAGCTTGGCTTTGACGGGGGGAGTTACCGGGGAGCTGTTTTTT,CASSLALTGGVTGELFF
-,15,TRBV5-4,TRBJ1-4,-,TGTGCCAGCAGCTTGTTTTCAGGGATGAGGGAAAAACTGTTTTTT,CASSLFSGMREKLFF
-,15,TRBV10-3,TRBJ2-1,-,TGTGCCATCAGTGAGTCGCCAGGGGAGAGGAATGAGCAGTTCTTC,CAISESPGERNEQFF
-,13,TRBV11-2,TRBJ1-6,-,TGTGCCAGCAGCTCAACAGGGAACTCACCCCTCCACTTT,CASSSTGNSPLHF
-,15,TRBV6-5,TRBJ1-2,-,TGTGCCAGCGGTACCGGGACCCTTAAGAACTATGGCTACACCTTC,CASGTGTLKNYGYTF
-,15,TRBV2,TRBJ1-6,TRBD1,TGTGCCAGCAGTCCGGGACAGGGAAATAATTCACCCCTCCACTTT,CASSPGQGNNSPLHF